This passage covers 22 T cell receptor beta chains from one sample sequenced in a study of blood T cell repertoires in COVID-19. Sequencing was performed with immunoSEQ multiplex PCR; in TCRdb, only in-frame clones are kept and a portion is missing. The data hold about 230,000 clones, with 84% observed a single time. Sample: PBMCs or T cells enriched from blood (not recorded which). The receptors come from a man aged 55 to 69 who had recovered from COVID-19.

This clone was found once. V usage is TRBV5-1 and J usage is TRBJ2-3; 7 bases line up with TRBD2. V dropped 3 bases and J dropped 2; count of bases not matched to a gene: 3. Germline V gene data show CDR1 as SGHRS and CDR2 as YFSETQ. The CDR3 runs to 14 residues. The CDR3 nucleotides read TGCGCCAGCAGCTGGACTAGGGACACAGATACGCAGTATTTT. The encoded protein is CASSWTRDTDTQYF. The variable domain in full, completed from reference TRBV5-1 and TRBJ2-3, reads KAGVTQTPRYLIKTRGQQVTLSCSPISGHRSVSWYQQTPGQGLQFLFEYFSETQRNKGNFPGRFSGRQFSNSRSEMNVSTLELGDSALYLCASSWTRDTDTQYFGPGTRLTVL.

This chain uses TRBV27 with TRBJ2-7, with D possibly being TRBD1 (6 bases). Germline lookup yields CDR1 MNHEY and CDR2 SMNVEV (reference sequence). Trimming took off 6 bases at V and 3 bases at J, with 12 bases between the two ends. The CDR3 runs to 13 residues. CDR3 protein: CASSVGTYYEQYF. CDR3 bases: TGTGCCAGCAGCGTTGGGACATACTACGAGCAGTACTTC.

This chain uses TRBV11-1 with TRBJ2-5, with 12 positions matching TRBD1. The J segment lost 4 bases and the V segment lost 6 bases, leaving 6 bases of the junction unmatched. CDR1 is SGHAT and CDR2 is FQDESV in the germline V gene (reference sequence). The CDR3 loop spans 15 amino acids. The CDR3 region has the DNA TGTGCCAGCAGGAGGGGACAGGGGGCGGGAGAGACCCAGTACTTC. The encoded protein is CASRRGQGAGETQYF.

The V gene is TRBV11-2, the J gene TRBJ1-4; the D gene is possibly TRBD1 (6 bases). The CDR3 extends over 16 amino acids. CDR1 and CDR2 from the germline V gene are SGHAT and FQNNGV. V gave up 1 base and J gave up 7 bases, with 16 bases separating them. The chain's CDR3 is CASSLVSGGAREKLFF. CDR3 nucleotide sequence: TGTGCCAGCAGCTTAGTCTCCGGGGGGGCACGTGAAAAACTGTTTTTT.

The rearrangement joins TRBV7-2 to TRBJ1-2; 12 bases align to TRBD1. CDR1 is SGHTA, CDR2 FQGNSA, per germline. The V segment lost 4 bases and the J segment 4 bases; nucleotides outside the gene matches: 13. This CDR3 spans 18 amino acids. The CDR3 loop reads CASSCGTGGAGVCYGYTF. The CDR3 bases are TGTGCCAGCAGCTGCGGGACAGGGGGCGCTGGTGTTTGCTATGGCTACACCTTC.

This clone turned up a few times. The genes are TRBV6-2 or TRBV6-3 and TRBJ2-5; the D gene is possibly TRBD1 (6 bases). Trimming took 6 bases from V and 4 from J, leaving 18 bases between them. Germline assignment: CDR1 MNHEY and CDR2 SVGEGT. The CDR3 is made up of 15 amino acids. The CDR3 spells CASSQTGHRGETQYF. The CDR3 bases are TGTGCCAGCAGCCAAACGGGACACCGTGGAGAGACCCAGTACTTC.

The chain employs TRBV4-3 and TRBJ1-3; TRBD1 aligns across 10 bases. The CDR3 contains 18 residues. The germline CDR1 and CDR2 sequences are LGHNA and YSLEER. Unmatched junction bases numbered 13, after V lost 0 bases and J lost 8 bases. CDR3 nucleotide sequence: TGCGCCAGCAGCCAAGATCCCCGAGACAGGGGGCTGGGAGACACCATATATTTT. Its protein is CASSQDPRDRGLGDTIYF.

This chain uses TRBV4-3 with TRBJ2-7; 10 bases are shared with TRBD2. The CDR3 loop spans 15 amino acids. J lost 2 bases, V lost 3 bases, and 4 bases had no gene match. CDR1 LGHNA and CDR2 YSLEER come from the germline V gene. The CDR3 protein is CASSHLSGGTYEQYF. CDR3 nucleotides: TGCGCCAGCAGCCACCTTAGCGGGGGGACCTACGAGCAGTACTTC.

The V and J genes are TRBV21-1 and TRBJ1-6; the D call of TRBD1 is as the table states it, not checked on the DNA. TRBV21-1 is listed as a pseudogene. The CDR3 loop spans 15 amino acids. The DNA of the CDR3 is TGTGCCAGCAGCAAAGCGTTTGACAGTTTTTCACCCCTCCACTTT. This codes for CASSKAFDSFSPLHF.

The rearrangement links TRBV2 to TRBJ1-5; D possibly corresponds to TRBD1 (5 bases). V shed 2 bases and J shed 3 bases, with 11 bases lying between them. The CDR3 is made up of 15 amino acids. The germline V gene encodes CDR1 SNHLY and CDR2 FYNNEI. The CDR3 nucleotides are TGTGCCAGCAGTGAAAGGTCAGGGATCAATCAGCCCCAGCATTTT. Translation gives CASSERSGINQPQHF.

The chain employs TRBV6-1 and TRBJ1-2; possible D gene TRBD1, 6 bases. The length of the CDR3 is 15 residues. Trimming took off 3 bases at V and 6 bases at J, with 17 bases between the two ends. In germline, CDR1 is MNHNS, CDR2 SASEGT. The CDR3 loop reads CASSEGYRVGNGYTF. For the CDR3, the DNA is TGTGCCAGCAGTGAGGGCTACAGGGTGGGCAATGGCTACACCTTC.

The rearrangement uses TRBV27 and TRBJ1-2; 9 positions agree with TRBD1. CDR3 size: 16 residues. Germline values: CDR1 MNHEY, CDR2 SMNVEV (reference sequence). J gave up 6 bases and V 6 bases, and 14 bases lay outside the gene matches. In DNA, the CDR3 is TGTGCCAGCAGCCGGGTGGCCTTACAGGGGGCGGATGGCTACACCTTC. It yields the protein CASSRVALQGADGYTF.

The chain is built from TRBV4-2 and TRBJ2-1, with 8 bases that match TRBD2. Germline V gene data show CDR1 as LGHNA and CDR2 as YNFKEQ. After removal of 0 bases from V and 3 bases from J, the junction contained 4 bases not matched to a gene. There are 16 residues in the CDR3. Here the CDR3 reads CASSQEFAGGYNEQFF. The CDR3 bases are TGTGCCAGCAGCCAAGAATTCGCGGGGGGCTACAATGAGCAGTTCTTC.

The V and J genes are TRBV12-3 or TRBV12-4 and TRBJ1-1; D perhaps matches TRBD1 (5 bases). The V end was cut by 7 bases, the J end by 2 bases, with 11 bases between. The length of the CDR3 is 13 residues. CDR3 DNA sequence: TGTGCCAGCACCCGACAGTTTAACACTGAAGCTTTCTTT. It is translated as CASTRQFNTEAFF.

The CDR3 coding sequence is TGTGCCACCAGCAGAGATCTGGCCACCGGGGAGCTGTTTTTT. Translated, it gives CATSRDLATGELFF. The rearrangement uses TRBV15 and TRBJ2-2, with no clear D. V lost 0 bases and J lost 4, with 6 bases in between. Germline CDR1 reads LNHNV; CDR2 reads YYDKDF (reference sequence). CDR3 length: 14 residues.

V usage is TRBV4-2 and J usage is TRBJ1-2; TRBD1 matches 7 bases. Germline CDR1 and CDR2: LGHNA and YNFKEQ. The CDR3 covers 15 residues. V dropped 1 base and J dropped 3; count of bases not matched to a gene: 5. CDR3 sequence: CASSQATGEHYGYTF. The CDR3 DNA is TGTGCCAGCAGCCAAGCAACAGGGGAGCACTATGGCTACACCTTC.

The gene calls are TRBV27 and TRBJ1-1; D is possibly TRBD1 (6 bases). Germline V gives CDR1 MNHEY, CDR2 SMNVEV (reference sequence). The length of the CDR3 is 14 residues. The V end lost 6 bases, the J end lost 0 bases, and 11 bases lay between the germline ends. The CDR3 here is CASSSDSMNTEAFF. The CDR3 DNA sequence: TGTGCCAGCAGCTCGGACAGCATGAACACTGAAGCTTTCTTT.

The chain is built from TRBV6-1 and TRBJ2-3; 7 positions match TRBD2. Germline-derived CDR1 and CDR2 are MNHNS and SASEGT. V was clipped by 0 bases and J by 3 bases; unmatched bases: 6. The CDR3 consists of 16 residues. CDR3 amino acids: CASSEAGWGGTDTQYF. The CDR3 DNA reads as TGTGCCAGCAGTGAAGCAGGGTGGGGGGGGACAGATACGCAGTATTTT.

The chain couples TRBV11-3 to TRBJ2-2; 12 positions agree with TRBD2. The germline CDR1 and CDR2 sequences are SGHNT and YENEEA. The ends lost 2 bases at V and 0 bases at J; junction bases unmatched: 4. This CDR3 is built from 18 residues. The CDR3: CASSLTTSGSTNTGELFF. The CDR3 coding sequence is TGTGCCAGCAGCTTAACGACTAGCGGGAGTACGAACACCGGGGAGCTGTTTTTT.

The chain recombines TRBV5-4 with TRBJ2-7; D is undetermined. The CDR3 runs to 13 residues. Germline values: CDR1 SGHNT, CDR2 YYREEE (reference sequence). Trimming removed 4 bases from V and 3 bases from J, with 11 bases in between. In DNA, the CDR3 is TGTGCCAGCAGCCGAGATACCGGCTACGAGCAGTACTTC. Protein sequence: CASSRDTGYEQYF.

Written as DNA, the CDR3 is TGTGCCAGTAGTATAGGGACAGGGGTGTCACCCCTCCACTTT. Encoded protein: CASSIGTGVSPLHF. The J gene is TRBJ1-6, the V gene TRBV19; 9 bases agree with TRBD1. The CDR3 consists of 14 residues. Trimming cost V 1 base and J 10 bases; bases outside gene matches: 2. Germline CDR1 and CDR2: LNHDA and SQIVND (reference sequence).

CDR3 DNA sequence: TGCGCCAGCAGCCAAGAATCAGGGGGCGCCGGAAACTATGGCTACACCTTC. Its protein is CASSQESGGAGNYGYTF. The chain recombines TRBV4-3 with TRBJ1-2, with 8 nucleotides matching TRBD1. Trimming cost V 0 bases and J 2 bases; bases outside gene matches: 8. The CDR3 spans 17 residues. Germline V gives CDR1 LGHNA, CDR2 YSLEER.